A selection of T cell receptor beta chains follows, all from one sample in a study of identical twins. TCRdb itself ran the 5' RACE reads through MiXCR, one entry per CDR3 protein. The data hold 250,000 to 300,000 distinct CDR3 sequences, with 8.5% to 9.5% observed a single time. Another study also made use of these data, one on yellow fever vaccine responses in identical twins.

Input material: CD8+ T cells sorted from blood. These receptors all stem from a young woman in good health. Each CDR3 is given with its conserved first and last residue. A D gene is named only where the DNA matches it firmly.

CDR3aa: CSAIGHLNTEAFF; j_gene: TRBJ1-1; d_gene: .; len: 13; v_gene: TRBV20-1
CDR3aa: CASSLATGDEQFF; j_gene: TRBJ2-1; d_gene: TRBD1; len: 13; v_gene: TRBV13
CDR3aa: CASSLNLQETQYF; j_gene: TRBJ2-5; d_gene: .; len: 13; v_gene: TRBV5-1
CDR3aa: CASSQEGGFSYEQYF; j_gene: TRBJ2-7; d_gene: TRBD2; len: 15; v_gene: TRBV4-3
CDR3aa: CASSPSLADYEQYF; j_gene: TRBJ2-7; d_gene: TRBD2; len: 14; v_gene: TRBV7-2
CDR3aa: CASSYSKRLEQYF; j_gene: TRBJ2-7; d_gene: .; len: 13; v_gene: TRBV6-6
CDR3aa: CASSPDRDPRYEQYF; j_gene: TRBJ2-7; d_gene: TRBD1; len: 15; v_gene: TRBV18
CDR3aa: CAWSGGFWTVNEEQYF; j_gene: TRBJ2-7; d_gene: .; len: 16; v_gene: TRBV30
CDR3aa: CASSLYLRALENTIYF; j_gene: TRBJ1-3; d_gene: .; len: 16; v_gene: TRBV11-2
CDR3aa: CASSSLPSYEQYF; j_gene: TRBJ2-7; d_gene: .; len: 13; v_gene: TRBV7-2
CDR3aa: CAISESLAAGGELFF; j_gene: TRBJ2-2; d_gene: .; len: 15; v_gene: TRBV10-3
CDR3aa: CASRTSSYNEQFF; j_gene: TRBJ2-1; d_gene: .; len: 13; v_gene: TRBV19
CDR3aa: CASKVAGGYEQYF; j_gene: TRBJ2-7; d_gene: TRBD2; len: 13; v_gene: TRBV27
CDR3aa: CASSQGSGNQPQHF; j_gene: TRBJ1-5; d_gene: .; len: 14; v_gene: TRBV4-1
CDR3aa: CASSLGPGLLGYTF; j_gene: TRBJ1-2; d_gene: .; len: 14; v_gene: TRBV7-2
CDR3aa: CSARDGTSSYNEQFF; j_gene: TRBJ2-1; d_gene: TRBD2; len: 15; v_gene: TRBV20-1
CDR3aa: CASSSPLAGLNTDTQYF; j_gene: TRBJ2-3; d_gene: TRBD2; len: 17; v_gene: TRBV7-8
CDR3aa: CASSLETGPSYNEQFF; j_gene: TRBJ2-1; d_gene: TRBD1; len: 16; v_gene: TRBV4-3
CDR3aa: CASSPGTVVPETQYF; j_gene: TRBJ2-5; d_gene: TRBD1; len: 15; v_gene: TRBV27
CDR3aa: CASSLPGEVRNYEQYF; j_gene: TRBJ2-7; d_gene: .; len: 16; v_gene: TRBV7-2
CDR3aa: CAICLEPGLVSTDTQYF; j_gene: TRBJ2-3; d_gene: TRBD2; len: 17; v_gene: TRBV12-3/TRBV12-4
CDR3aa: CASSFRVSGDEQYF; j_gene: TRBJ2-7; d_gene: .; len: 14; v_gene: TRBV27
CDR3aa: CASSLGQGAGNTIYF; j_gene: TRBJ1-3; d_gene: TRBD1; len: 15; v_gene: TRBV5-1
CDR3aa: CASSFPDTGELFF; j_gene: TRBJ2-2; d_gene: .; len: 13; v_gene: TRBV5-6
CDR3aa: CASSPRDRETQYF; j_gene: TRBJ2-5; d_gene: TRBD1; len: 13; v_gene: TRBV7-9
CDR3aa: CASSPRGAAAGGMNTEAFF; j_gene: TRBJ1-1; d_gene: .; len: 19; v_gene: TRBV4-3
CDR3aa: CASSLEPDSGYGYTF; j_gene: TRBJ1-2; d_gene: .; len: 15; v_gene: TRBV7-9